These 26 T cell receptor beta chains originate from one sample sequenced in a study of OX40 agonist ivuxolimab in advanced cancers. TCRdb keeps only in-frame clones here, not all; method: immunoSEQ multiplex PCR. The data show some 82,000 clones, 85% to 95% seen once. The material sequenced was CD4+ or CD8+ T cells sorted from blood, taken in a trial of the OX40 agonist ivuxolimab. These receptors were obtained from an adult with an advanced solid tumor such as melanoma, head and neck, liver or kidney cancer.

This chain links TRBV14 with TRBJ1-2; TRBD1 might be the D (6 bases). Trimming pared 0 bases from V and 1 base from J, leaving 12 bases between. Looked up from germline, CDR1 is SGHDN and CDR2 is FVKESK. The CDR3 spans 16 residues. The CDR3 region is CASSQDGRTVNYGYTF. CDR3 nucleotides: TGTGCCAGCAGCCAAGATGGTAGGACAGTTAACTATGGCTACACCTTC.

This CDR3 is CASSLAGQGGDYEQYF. The CDR3 nucleotides read TGTGCCAGCAGCTTAGCAGGACAGGGGGGTGACTACGAGCAGTACTTC. The chain joins TRBV7-9 to TRBJ2-7; 10 positions agree with TRBD1. V dropped 0 bases and J dropped 3; count of bases not matched to a gene: 5. Germline V lookup: CDR1 SEHNR, CDR2 FQNEAQ (reference sequence). This CDR3 comprises 16 residues.

The J gene is TRBJ2-5, the V gene TRBV7-9; D is ambiguous. This CDR3 comprises 14 residues. Between the trimmed V and J ends, which lost 3 bases and 2 bases, there was a span of 10 bases. CDR1 and CDR2 from the germline V gene are SEHNR and FQNEAQ (reference sequence). CDR3 sequence: CASSLIPRQETQYF. The CDR3 nucleotides are TGTGCCAGCAGCTTGATCCCTCGACAAGAGACCCAGTACTTC.

A single count supports this clone. J is TRBJ2-5 and V is TRBV6-5, with D unclear. Trimming cost V 7 bases and J 3 bases, with 15 bases left between them. The germline gives CDR1 MNHEY, CDR2 SVGAGI. CDR3 size: 14 residues. CDR3 amino acids: CASIQVLREETQYF. The CDR3 DNA reads TGTGCCAGCATCCAAGTCCTACGGGAAGAGACCCAGTACTTC.

The rearrangement uses TRBV28 and TRBJ2-3; TRBD2 matches 9 bases. The junction had 14 bases not matched to a gene; V was cut back by 6 bases and J by 7 bases. This CDR3 contains 16 residues. The germline V gene has CDR1 MDHEN and CDR2 SYDVKM. The CDR3 reads CASSPGLAGNMNTQYF. The CDR3 nucleotides read TGTGCCAGCAGCCCTGGGCTAGCGGGAAATATGAATACGCAGTATTTT.

J is TRBJ2-3 and V is TRBV7-9; perhaps TRBD1 as D (6 bases). The germline CDR1 and CDR2 sequences are SEHNR and FQNEAQ (reference sequence). The ends were cut back, 1 base at V and 0 bases at J, with 8 bases in the middle. There are 15 residues in the CDR3. The DNA of the CDR3 is TGTGCCAGCAGCTTAGACAGGGTGAGCACAGATACGCAGTATTTT. Protein: CASSLDRVSTDTQYF.

J is TRBJ2-1 and V is TRBV19; 10 bases are shared with TRBD2. Germline loops: CDR1 LNHDA, CDR2 SQIVND (reference sequence). The V segment lost 1 base and the J segment 4 bases; nucleotides outside the gene matches: 13. CDR3 size: 19 residues. CDR3 coding DNA: TGTGCCAGTAGTATAGCCCCTTACCTCGGGACTAGCGAATACAATGAGCAGTTCTTC. It is translated as CASSIAPYLGTSEYNEQFF.

This clone appeared a single time. The gene calls are TRBV27 and TRBJ2-1; 12 nucleotides match TRBD1. This CDR3 region has 15 residues. The germline gives CDR1 MNHEY, CDR2 SMNVEV (reference sequence). J lost 6 bases, V lost 8 bases, and 8 bases had no gene match. The CDR3, as DNA: TGTGCCAGCGCGGGGGGGACAGGGGGCCGCAATGAGCAGTTCTTC. It encodes CASAGGTGGRNEQFF.

The genes are TRBV4-3 and TRBJ1-1; 7 nucleotides match TRBD1. The germline gives CDR1 LGHNA, CDR2 YSLEER. The CDR3 totals 15 residues. Unmatched junction bases numbered 7, after V lost 0 bases and J lost 6 bases. The CDR3 sequence is CASSQERGGIAEAFF. The DNA for the CDR3 is TGCGCCAGCAGCCAAGAGCGAGGGGGCATCGCTGAAGCTTTCTTT.

This rearrangement joins TRBV29-1 to TRBJ1-2; possible D gene TRBD1, 6 bases. CDR1 SQVTM and CDR2 ANQGSEA come from the germline V gene. This CDR3 comprises 16 residues. With 4 bases removed from V and 0 bases from J, the gap between germline ends came to 18 bases. The CDR3 spells CSVADAGGASNYGYTF. The DNA of the CDR3 is TGCAGCGTTGCCGATGCTGGGGGGGCGTCTAACTATGGCTACACCTTC.

In DNA form, the CDR3 reads TGTGCCATCAGTCCAGCGGGAGTCGCCTACGAGCAGTACTTC. It translates to CAISPAGVAYEQYF. The chain joins TRBV10-3 to TRBJ2-7; 8 positions agree with TRBD2. Losses at the gene ends were 5 bases for V and 2 bases for J; bases not matched to a gene: 5. From germline, CDR1 is ENHRY and CDR2 SYGVKD. The CDR3 length is 14 residues.

The genes are TRBV6-5 and TRBJ1-5; D call uncertain. This CDR3 is 15 amino acids long. Trimming pared 6 bases from V and 1 base from J, leaving 13 bases between. CDR1 and CDR2 (germline): MNHEY, SVGAGI. CDR3 sequence reads: CASRTVGSSNQPQHF. Written as DNA, the CDR3 is TGTGCCAGCAGGACGGTGGGGTCCAGCAATCAGCCCCAGCATTTT.

This sequence joins TRBV27 and TRBJ2-7; D remains ambiguous. Germline loops: CDR1 MNHEY, CDR2 SMNVEV (reference sequence). Trimming pared 5 bases from V and 2 bases from J, leaving 10 bases between. The CDR3 spans 13 residues. CDR3 nucleotide sequence: TGTGCCAGCAGTCATGGCCTTACCTACGAGCAGTACTTC. Its translation: CASSHGLTYEQYF.

The rearrangement uses TRBV25-1 and TRBJ2-5; D remains ambiguous. The CDR3 runs to 15 residues. In germline, CDR1 is MGHDK, CDR2 SYGVNS. V was shortened by 0 bases and J by 4 bases, with 12 bases between the two germline ends. In nucleotides, the CDR3 is TGTGCCAGCAGTGAATATGTAGGGTTACGAGAGACCCAGTACTTC. Residues: CASSEYVGLRETQYF.

The J gene is TRBJ2-2, the V gene TRBV29-1; 14 bases map to TRBD2. Germline-derived CDR1 and CDR2 are SQVTM and ANQGSEA. The junction had 16 bases not matched to a gene; V was cut back by 4 bases and J by 6 bases. The CDR3 runs 19 residues. The DNA of the CDR3 is TGCAGCGTTGCCGGAACCGGACCGACTAGCGGGAGGGCCTCCGGGGAGCTGTTTTTT. It encodes CSVAGTGPTSGRASGELFF.

The chain has TRBV7-4 and TRBJ2-3; D not resolved. This CDR3 has 16 residues. V dropped 5 bases and J dropped 2 bases, with 17 bases sitting between them. Germline V gene lookup returns CDR1 SGHVT and CDR2 SQSDAQ. The CDR3 nucleotides are TGTGCCAGCAGCCCCCCGTTAGGTAAGACCACAGATACGCAGTATTTT. This sequence encodes CASSPPLGKTTDTQYF. The complete variable domain, with remaining parts taken from reference TRBV7-4 and TRBJ2-3, reads GAGVSQSPRYKVAKRGRDVALRCDSISGHVTLYWYRQTLGQGSEVLTYSQSDAQRDKSGRPSGRFSAERPERSVSTLKIQRTEQGDSAVYLCASSPPLGKTTDTQYFGPGTRLTVL.

The chain couples TRBV19 to TRBJ2-2; D may correspond to TRBD1 or TRBD2 (5 bases each). The CDR3 extends over 16 amino acids. From germline, CDR1 is LNHDA and CDR2 SQIVND (reference sequence). With 2 bases removed from V and 8 bases from J, the gap between germline ends came to 18 bases. CDR3 amino acids: CASSIIWVSGAGELFF. Here the CDR3 DNA reads TGTGCCAGTAGTATAATTTGGGTCTCCGGGGCGGGGGAGCTGTTTTTT. Full variable domain (outside the CDR3, taken from reference TRBV19 and TRBJ2-2): DGGITQSPKYLFRKEGQNVTLSCEQNLNHDAMYWYRQDPGQGLRLIYYSQIVNDFQKGDIAEGYSVSREKKESFPLTVTSAQKNPTAFYLCASSIIWVSGAGELFFGEGSRLTVL.

Concerning this clone itself: Given a much more abundant clone one base away, this may be a read error. The chain has TRBV11-1 and TRBJ2-1; TRBD2 aligns across 13 bases. The germline CDR1 and CDR2 sequences are SGHAT and FQDESV (reference sequence). With V trimmed by 6 bases and J by 2 bases, 1 base remained unmatched. The CDR3 extends over 15 amino acids. CDR3 sequence reads: CASSGTSGAYNEQFF. DNA for the CDR3: TGTGCCAGCAGTGGGACTAGCGGGGCCTACAATGAGCAGTTCTTC.

The chain carries TRBV23-1 and TRBJ2-1; 11 bases match TRBD1. TRBV23-1 is an ORF, and what it does is uncertain. There are 21 residues in the CDR3. After removal of 0 bases from V and 9 bases from J, the junction contained 22 bases not matched to a gene. The chain's CDR3 is CASSQSFPFLRTGGGSGEQFF. The CDR3 DNA reads as TGCGCCAGCAGTCAATCCTTCCCCTTCTTGAGGACAGGGGGCGGTTCAGGTGAGCAGTTCTTC.

Written as DNA, the CDR3 is TGTGCCAGCAGTTCCCCCAGCGGGACAGGGGGCTACGAGCAGTACTTC. Translation: CASSSPSGTGGYEQYF. The chain uses TRBV6-5 and TRBJ2-7; 11 nucleotides match TRBD1. V trimming: 4 bases; J trimming: 3 bases; junction bases outside the gene matches: 8. This CDR3 spans 16 amino acids. Germline V gives CDR1 MNHEY, CDR2 SVGAGI.

The CDR3 DNA reads as TGTGCCTGTAACGGACAGGGGGAAGACTATGGCTACACCTTC. This sequence encodes CACNGQGEDYGYTF. The chain employs TRBV30 and TRBJ1-2; 10 bases align to TRBD1. From germline, CDR1 is GTSNPN and CDR2 SVGIG (reference sequence). The CDR3 extends over 14 amino acids. Unmatched junction bases numbered 7, after V lost 6 bases and J lost 3 bases.

CDR3 DNA sequence: TGTGCCAGCAGTGAAAAAAGTAAAGACAGGGAGGTGAACACTGAAGCTTTCTTT. Its protein product is CASSEKSKDREVNTEAFF. The V and J genes are TRBV25-1 and TRBJ1-1; 7 bases fit TRBD1. Germline V gives CDR1 MGHDK, CDR2 SYGVNS. This CDR3 has 18 amino acids. V trimming: 2 bases; J trimming: 0 bases; junction bases outside the gene matches: 12.

The gene calls are TRBV6-1 and TRBJ2-5; 13 bases fit TRBD2. CDR1 is MNHNS, CDR2 SASEGT, per germline. J lost 6 bases, V lost 5 bases, and 6 bases had no gene match. This CDR3 comprises 15 residues. The chain's CDR3 is CASSSGTSGTKTQYF. CDR3 in DNA: TGTGCCAGCAGTTCCGGGACTAGCGGGACAAAGACCCAGTACTTC.

The rearrangement joins TRBV6-1 to TRBJ1-2, with a weak D call TRBD1 (5 bases). V lost 1 base and J lost 8, with 14 bases in between. Germline V lookup: CDR1 MNHNS, CDR2 SASEGT. This CDR3 region has 14 residues. The CDR3 DNA reads TGTGCCAGCAGTGAAGGAAGGGGAATGTGGGGCTACACCTTC. Amino acids: CASSEGRGMWGYTF.

The chain uses TRBV27 and TRBJ2-1; maybe TRBD1 (5 bases). Per germline, CDR1 MNHEY and CDR2 SMNVEV (reference sequence). The CDR3 runs to 13 residues. Trimming took 6 bases from V and 6 from J, leaving 12 bases between them. CDR3 residues: CASSLTGLNEQFF. The CDR3 nucleotides read TGTGCCAGCAGCCTAACAGGCCTCAATGAGCAGTTCTTC.

The gene calls are TRBV6-6 and TRBJ2-1, with 11 nucleotides matching TRBD1. The V gene end was trimmed by 5 bases and the J gene end by 6 bases; junction bases not matched to a gene: 6. This CDR3 has 15 amino acids. From germline, CDR1 is MNHNY and CDR2 SVGAGI (reference sequence). CDR3 sequence: CASSVPGQGGNEQFF. The CDR3 nucleotides read TGTGCCAGCAGTGTACCGGGACAGGGGGGCAATGAGCAGTTCTTC.